A single sample is the source of the 24 T cell receptor beta chains below, sequenced in a study of blood T cells in healthy people across ages. Together with a sample-barcoded 5' primer, a J-beta primer mix was included in a second PCR lasting about 7 to 12 cycles. TCRdb re-analysed the 5' RACE reads in MiXCR, keeping a single row per CDR3 protein. The repertoire has around 1,800,000 distinct CDR3 sequences, around 42% of them found once; the top ten carry more than 20%. The sample taken for sequencing was blood. All receptors derive from a human donor in good health.

The V call is TRBV21-1, the J call TRBJ1-2; the table's TRBD1 call for D was not verified on the DNA. TRBV21-1 is a pseudogene. The CDR3 is 14 amino acids. Here the CDR3 DNA reads TGTGCCAGCAGCCACAGGGGGCCTAGCTATGGCCACACCTTC. Amino acids: CASSHRGPSYGHTF.

The rearrangement uses TRBV2 and TRBJ2-5; TRBD1 agrees at 7 bases. Germline V gene lookup returns CDR1 SNHLY and CDR2 FYNNEI. The trim removed 4 bases at V and 5 bases at J, leaving 7 bases unmatched. The CDR3 is 14 residues long. CDR3 DNA sequence: TGTGCCAGCAGTGGACAGGGTGGTGGCGAGACCCAGTACTTC. Amino acids: CASSGQGGGETQYF.

The V and J genes are TRBV2 and TRBJ2-3; tentatively, D is TRBD1 or TRBD2 (5 bases each). Germline V gene data show CDR1 as SNHLY and CDR2 as FYNNEI. The CDR3 totals 14 residues. V was shortened by 5 bases and J by 8 bases, with 17 bases between the two germline ends. DNA for the CDR3: TGTGCCAGCAGTATCAACCCGGGGCACGGTACGCAGTATTTT. Translating gives CASSINPGHGTQYF.

The chain links TRBV9 to TRBJ2-7; D remains ambiguous. CDR3 length equals 14 residues. Germline lookup yields CDR1 SGDLS and CDR2 YYNGEE. Trimming removed 2 bases at V and 2 bases at J, with 11 bases between. The CDR3, as DNA: TGTGCCAGCAGCGTCGACTTGGCCCCCTACGAGCAGTACTTC. Protein sequence: CASSVDLAPYEQYF.

This rearrangement joins TRBV6-2 or TRBV6-3 to TRBJ2-7, with D maybe TRBD2 (6 bases). V was trimmed by 6 bases and J by 6 bases, leaving 30 bases between them. CDR1 is MNHEY, CDR2 SVGEGT, per germline. This CDR3 contains 18 residues. CDR3 DNA sequence: TGTGCCAGCAGAAGGAGGCGCCAAGGGAGGCAAGATATCGGCGAGCAGTACTTC. As protein: CASRRRRQGRQDIGEQYF.

This clonotype was found a few times. The V and J genes are TRBV28 and TRBJ1-2, with 8 bases fitting TRBD1. The germline V gene encodes CDR1 MDHEN and CDR2 SYDVKM. The length of the CDR3 is 14 residues. V gave up 7 bases and J gave up 2 bases; unmatched junction bases: 6. The CDR3: CASTKTGVNYGYTF. The CDR3 DNA reads TGTGCCAGCACTAAGACAGGGGTAAACTATGGCTACACCTTC.

The table lists this clonotype with a few counts. The chain couples TRBV7-2 to TRBJ2-6; perhaps D is TRBD1 or TRBD2 (5 bases each). CDR1 and CDR2 (germline): SGHTA, FQGNSA. Between the trimmed V and J ends, which lost 4 bases and 2 bases, there was a span of 18 bases. This CDR3 contains 18 residues. CDR3 sequence reads: CASSSDPGRYPGANVLTF. The CDR3, as DNA: TGTGCCAGCAGCTCAGACCCGGGGCGGTACCCTGGGGCCAACGTCCTGACTTTC.

CDR3 protein: CASSLDDYNEQFF. The CDR3 bases are TGTGCCAGCAGTTTAGACGACTACAATGAGCAGTTCTTC. This chain joins TRBV27 and TRBJ2-1, with unresolved D. V gave up 2 bases and J gave up 3 bases, with 5 bases separating them. There are 13 residues in the CDR3. The germline V gene has CDR1 MNHEY and CDR2 SMNVEV (reference sequence).

The rearrangement uses TRBV15 and TRBJ2-1; TRBD2 aligns across 8 bases. The CDR3 has 16 residues. After removal of 1 base from V and 5 bases from J, the junction contained 7 bases not matched to a gene. Germline V gives CDR1 LNHNV, CDR2 YYDKDF (reference sequence). The CDR3 DNA follows: TGTGCCACCAGCAGAGGAGGTAGCGGGAAGGACAATGAGCAGTTCTTC. Amino acids: CATSRGGSGKDNEQFF.

The chain recombines TRBV4-1 with TRBJ2-7; D is possibly TRBD1 (6 bases). The end of the DNA fits TRBJ2-5 better, so the J call may be wrong. This CDR3 has 14 residues. Germline values: CDR1 MGHRA, CDR2 YSYEKL. The CDR3 sequence is CASSQDQGRETQYF. CDR3 nucleotides: TGCGCCAGCAGCCAAGATCAGGGGAGAGAGACCCAGTACTTC.

V is TRBV12-3 or TRBV12-4 and J is TRBJ2-1; tentatively, D is TRBD2 (5 bases). The CDR3 has 17 residues. Trimming shortened V by 3 bases and J by 0 bases, and 15 bases separated the two germline ends. CDR3 in amino acids: CASSFYIEGASYNEQFF. The CDR3 nucleotides read TGTGCCAGCAGTTTTTATATCGAGGGAGCCTCCTACAATGAGCAGTTCTTC.

The chain employs TRBV27 and TRBJ2-3; weak D call: TRBD1 (6 bases). Trimming removed 3 bases at V and 4 bases at J, with 17 bases between. The CDR3 length is 16 residues. The germline V gene has CDR1 MNHEY and CDR2 SMNVEV (reference sequence). CDR3: CASSFPSDSSPDTQYF. CDR3 DNA: TGTGCCAGCAGTTTTCCATCGGACAGTTCCCCAGATACGCAGTATTTT.

This clonotype was seen at least ten times. The J gene is TRBJ1-1, the V gene TRBV13, with a tentative D call TRBD1 (5 bases). Germline CDR1 PRHDT, CDR2 FYEKMQ (reference sequence). The CDR3 totals 12 residues. The V and J ends lost 3 bases and 7 bases respectively, with 9 bases between them. CDR3: CASSLGGSEAFF. The CDR3 coding sequence is TGTGCCAGCAGCTTGGGGGGAAGTGAAGCTTTCTTT.

The gene calls are TRBV10-3 and TRBJ2-7; 9 bases line up with TRBD1. Trimming took 6 bases from V and 1 from J; bases not matched to a gene: 4. The CDR3 length is 14 residues. Germline V gives CDR1 ENHRY, CDR2 SYGVKD. CDR3 sequence (DNA): TGTGCCATCAGCCGACAGGGGGGGTCCTACGAGCAGTACTTC. Translation: CAISRQGGSYEQYF.

This chain connects TRBV5-1 to TRBJ2-7; TRBD1 matches at 8 bases. V was clipped by 3 bases and J by 5 bases; unmatched bases: 16. Looked up from germline, CDR1 is SGHRS and CDR2 is YFSETQ. The CDR3 sequence is 17 residues long. As DNA, the CDR3 is TGCGCCAGCAGCTGGATCATGAGGCGGGACAGGAGTCACGAGCAGTACTTC. This sequence encodes CASSWIMRRDRSHEQYF.

This clonotype appeared a few times. This chain's CDR3 is CASSGAGVTGHEQYF. In DNA, the CDR3 is TGTGCCAGCAGCGGAGCAGGGGTAACAGGCCACGAGCAGTACTTC. This rearrangement joins TRBV3-1 to TRBJ2-4; D perhaps matches TRBD1 (6 bases). The J call may be wrong; the DNA end is better matched by TRBJ2-7. This CDR3 is built from 15 residues. Per germline, CDR1 LGHDT and CDR2 YNNKEL (reference sequence).

This clonotype has a handful of counts. The chain couples TRBV9 to TRBJ2-3; D not certain. V lost 0 bases, J lost 2 bases, and 10 bases lay in between. The V gene's germline CDR1 is SGDLS and CDR2 YYNGEE. The CDR3 covers 15 residues. The CDR3 sequence is CASSVDAGYTDTQYF. The CDR3 nucleotides are TGTGCCAGCAGCGTAGACGCAGGCTACACAGATACGCAGTATTTT.

This clonotype was seen many times. Compared with germline, one end of the junction differs, possibly owing to a read error. The chain uses TRBV5-1 and TRBJ1-5; TRBD1 might be the D (5 bases). Per germline, CDR1 SGHRS and CDR2 YFSETQ. The CDR3 has 14 amino acids. The CDR3 loop is CASSLGGADQPQHF. The CDR3 DNA reads as TGTGCCAGCAGCTTGGGGGGTGCGGACCAGCCCCAGCATTTT.

In the case of this clonotype: A junction end diverges from the germline sequence, so it may reflect a read error. The rearrangement uses TRBV24-1 and TRBJ2-3; 10 bases align to TRBD1. The germline V gene encodes CDR1 KGHDR and CDR2 SFDVKD. This CDR3 is 14 amino acids long. CDR3 bases: TGTGCCACCAGCAGGACAGGGGGGACAGACACGCAGTATTTT. Its translation is CATSRTGGTDTQYF.

This clonotype was counted only a few times. V and J are TRBV5-1 and TRBJ1-2; TRBD1 aligns across 9 bases. The CDR3 is 13 residues long. CDR1 and CDR2 from the germline V gene are SGHRS and YFSETQ. Trimming took 4 bases from V and 7 from J; bases not matched to a gene: 5. The CDR3 region has the DNA TGCGCCAGCAGCGTACAGGGGGCGGCTGGCTACACCTTC. This translates into CASSVQGAAGYTF.

J is TRBJ2-1 and V is TRBV6-5, with 11 nucleotides matching TRBD1. The CDR3 has 15 amino acids. V dropped 5 bases and J dropped 7; count of bases not matched to a gene: 7. Germline-derived CDR1 and CDR2 are MNHEY and SVGAGI. The CDR3 sequence is CASSTRTGGENEQFF. The CDR3 bases are TGTGCCAGCAGTACACGGACAGGGGGCGAGAATGAGCAGTTCTTC.

The table lists this clonotype with a few counts. This could be a read error, since a much larger clone is one nucleotide away. The chain carries TRBV4-3 and TRBJ1-1, with D unresolved. The CDR3 loop spans 13 amino acids. The V gene's germline CDR1 is LGHNA and CDR2 YSLEER. Trimming shortened V by 0 bases and J by 2 bases, and 4 bases separated the two germline ends. CDR3 amino acids: CASSQDFNTEAFF. The CDR3, as DNA: TGCGCCAGCAGCCAAGATTTTAACACTGAAGCTTTCTTT.

This chain connects TRBV27 to TRBJ1-2, with D tentatively TRBD1 (6 bases). Germline assignment: CDR1 MNHEY and CDR2 SMNVEV (reference sequence). Trimming left V 5 bases short and J 4 bases short, with 14 bases between. CDR3 size: 14 residues. CDR3 region: CASSDRQDSYGYTF. DNA for the CDR3: TGTGCCAGCAGTGATAGACAGGATAGCTATGGCTACACCTTC.

The chain carries TRBV6-1 and TRBJ2-7; D could derive from TRBD1 or TRBD2 (5 bases each). This CDR3 is 14 amino acids long. The V gene lost 4 bases and the J gene lost 1 base, with 11 bases spanning the gap. Germline-derived CDR1 and CDR2 are MNHNS and SASEGT. CDR3: CASSAWDGSYEQYF. In nucleotides, the CDR3 is TGTGCCAGCAGTGCATGGGACGGTTCCTACGAGCAGTACTTC.